Below, 18 T cell receptor beta chains from the same sample are listed, as sequenced in a study of blood T cell repertoires in COVID-19 (dated by TCRdb to about 2020). The protocol used for the library was the immunoSEQ multiplex PCR assay. The table comes from immuneACCESS by way of TCRdb, which keeps in-frame sequences with V and J called. Part of the clones is missing from these tables; in studies checked, under half for an unresolved V gene and the rest for unknown reasons. In this sample the table shows about 58,000 clones, around 89% of which occur a single time. Together, the top ten hold over 11% of the sample. The specimen was peripheral blood. Receptors originate from an older woman with active COVID-19.

This chain connects TRBV9 to TRBJ1-4; 11 bases align to TRBD1. Germline V gene lookup returns CDR1 SGDLS and CDR2 YYNGEE. The CDR3 runs to 16 residues. Trimming at V came to 3 bases and at J to 5 bases, leaving 6 bases not matched to a gene. CDR3 in DNA: TGTGCCAGCAGCGAAGGGACAGGGGGTAGGAATGAAAAACTGTTTTTT. It yields the protein CASSEGTGGRNEKLFF. Filled out from reference TRBV9 and TRBJ1-4, the complete variable domain reads DSGVTQTPKHLITATGQRVTLRCSPRSGDLSVYWYQQSLDQGLQFLIQYYNGEERAKGNILERFSAQQFPDLHSELNLSSLELGDSALYFCASSEGTGGRNEKLFFGSGTQLSVL.

This rearrangement joins TRBV6-6 to TRBJ2-7; TRBD1 aligns across 7 bases. J was trimmed by 5 bases and V by 7 bases; bases with no gene match: 8. The CDR3 runs to 13 residues. Germline V CDR1 and CDR2: MNHNY, SVGAGI (reference sequence). The CDR3 spells CASTSGTVNEQYF. The CDR3 DNA reads TGTGCCAGCACCTCCGGGACAGTAAACGAGCAGTACTTC.

V usage is TRBV27 and J usage is TRBJ2-2; 9 positions agree with TRBD2. The V and J ends lost 5 bases and 10 bases, in that order; junction bases with no gene match: 8. Germline CDR1 and CDR2: MNHEY and SMNVEV (reference sequence). The CDR3 has 14 amino acids. Written as DNA, the CDR3 is TGTGCCAGCAGTCCCCTGGCGGGGGGGGTGGAGCTGTTTTTT. Amino acids: CASSPLAGGVELFF.

The chain couples TRBV18 to TRBJ1-1; D gene ambiguous. The CDR3 has 16 amino acids. Trimming pared 2 bases from V and 1 base from J, leaving 14 bases between. Germline CDR1 KGHSH, CDR2 LQKENI. The chain's CDR3 is CASSPNIVTGNTEAFF. The CDR3 DNA reads TGTGCCAGCTCACCAAATATAGTGACGGGGAACACTGAAGCTTTCTTT.

The chain carries TRBV29-1 and TRBJ1-2; D remains unclear. V lost 4 bases and J lost 4, with 10 bases in between. In germline, CDR1 is SQVTM, CDR2 ANQGSEA. CDR3 length: 12 residues. This chain's CDR3 is CSVGDGSYGYTF. The CDR3 nucleotides are TGCAGCGTTGGAGACGGGTCCTATGGCTACACCTTC. The entire variable domain, with the rest obtained from reference TRBV29-1 and TRBJ1-2, is as follows: SAVISQKPSRDICQRGTSLTIQCQVDSQVTMMFWYRQQPGQSLTLIATANQGSEATYESGFVIDKFPISRPNLTFSTLTVSNMSPEDSSIYLCSVGDGSYGYTFGSGTRLTVV.

The chain carries TRBV5-5 and TRBJ1-2; the D gene is possibly TRBD1 (6 bases). Germline lookup yields CDR1 SGHKS and CDR2 YYEKEE (reference sequence). The CDR3 sequence is 16 residues long. V was pared by 0 bases and J by 6 bases, with 18 bases between. The CDR3 DNA follows: TGTGCCAGCAGCTTGGATGTCGGGACATGGGGGAATGGCTACACCTTC. It is translated as CASSLDVGTWGNGYTF.

This chain uses TRBV19 with TRBJ1-3; D is uncertain. The V end lost 5 bases, the J end lost 0 bases, and 11 bases lay between the germline ends. CDR3 length: 15 residues. Looked up from germline, CDR1 is LNHDA and CDR2 is SQIVND (reference sequence). The CDR3 bases are TGTGCCAGTAGTCGAGTGAGAGACTCTGGAAACACCATATATTTT. Translated: CASSRVRDSGNTIYF.

The V and J genes are TRBV30 and TRBJ1-1; 8 bases align to TRBD1. Germline CDR1 and CDR2: GTSNPN and SVGIG (reference sequence). The V segment lost 4 bases and the J segment 3 bases; nucleotides outside the gene matches: 7. The CDR3 extends over 14 amino acids. In DNA, the CDR3 is TGTGCCTGGACCTACGACAGGGGTTACACTGAAGCTTTCTTT. Protein product: CAWTYDRGYTEAFF.

The chain joins TRBV6-5 to TRBJ1-1; the D gene is possibly TRBD1 (6 bases). Looked up from germline, CDR1 is MNHEY and CDR2 is SVGAGI. V shed 7 bases and J shed 2 bases, with 14 bases lying between them. This CDR3 is built from 14 residues. DNA of the CDR3: TGTGCCAGCAATTTTGGGACAAGAAACACTGAAGCTTTCTTT. It codes for CASNFGTRNTEAFF.

The V call is TRBV19, the J call TRBJ2-1, with TRBD2 as a possible D gene (6 bases). CDR3 length equals 17 residues. V was cut by 3 bases and J by 7 bases, with 22 bases left in between. CDR1 LNHDA and CDR2 SQIVND come from the germline V gene (reference sequence). The CDR3 is CASSISPGRMRLNEQFF. CDR3 bases: TGTGCCAGTAGTATCAGCCCGGGGAGGATGCGGCTTAATGAGCAGTTCTTC.

The chain employs TRBV7-3 and TRBJ1-1; D is unresolved. Trimming cost V 5 bases and J 3 bases, with 13 bases left between them. CDR1 is SGHTA and CDR2 is FQGTGA in the germline V gene. This CDR3 has 14 residues. CDR3 region: CASSTRGWDTEAFF. The CDR3 DNA reads as TGTGCCAGCAGCACCCGCGGGTGGGACACTGAAGCTTTCTTT.

Concerning this clone: The junction and the germline gene differ at one end; a read error may be behind it. The rearrangement uses TRBV19 and TRBJ1-2; no firm D call. The CDR3 spans 13 residues. CDR1 is LNHDA, CDR2 SQIVND, per germline (reference sequence). The CDR3 loop is CASSGRFNDGYTF. CDR3 DNA: TGTGCCAGCAGTGGTAGATTTAACGATGGCTACACCTTC.

The V call is TRBV3-1 (or the pseudogene TRBV3-2), the J call TRBJ2-3; 11 positions agree with TRBD2. Germline-derived CDR1 and CDR2 are LGHDT and YNNKEL (reference sequence). The junction had 6 bases not matched to a gene; V was cut back by 4 bases and J by 3 bases. The CDR3 is made up of 16 amino acids. The CDR3 DNA follows: TGTGCCAGCAGCCCGCTAGCGGGGGGAAAGACAGATACGCAGTATTTT. It encodes CASSPLAGGKTDTQYF.

This clone has only one observation. CDR3: CATSRDGAVTDTQYF. The CDR3 DNA sequence: TGTGCCACCAGCAGAGATGGGGCCGTCACAGATACGCAGTATTTT. The genes are TRBV15 and TRBJ2-3; possible D gene TRBD1, 5 bases. The CDR3 contains 15 residues. Trimming removed 0 bases from V and 2 bases from J, with 9 bases in between. Germline V CDR1 and CDR2: LNHNV, YYDKDF (reference sequence).

The chain carries TRBV4-3 and TRBJ1-2, with 7 positions matching TRBD1. Germline V gene lookup returns CDR1 LGHNA and CDR2 YSLEER. J gave up 6 bases and V 0 bases, and 7 bases lay outside the gene matches. The CDR3 extends over 15 amino acids. The CDR3 loop reads CASSQDRDRAHGYTF. CDR3 nucleotides: TGCGCCAGCAGCCAAGATCGCGACAGGGCCCATGGCTACACCTTC.

The chain couples TRBV10-3 to TRBJ2-3, with 8 bases lining up with TRBD2. CDR3 length: 13 amino acids. The V gene end was trimmed by 11 bases and the J gene end by 3 bases; junction bases not matched to a gene: 7. The germline gives CDR1 ENHRY, CDR2 SYGVKD. The chain's CDR3 is CAYRGGLTDTQYF. As DNA, the CDR3 is TGTGCCTACCGGGGGGGCCTGACAGATACGCAGTATTTT.

The chain joins TRBV11-2 to TRBJ1-6; D possibly corresponds to TRBD1 (6 bases). The CDR3 runs 16 residues. The germline CDR1 and CDR2 sequences are SGHAT and FQNNGV. With 5 bases removed from V and 9 bases from J, the gap between germline ends came to 20 bases. The CDR3 DNA reads TGTGCCAGCAGCGACGCCCCTACAGGGTTCGGTTCACCCCTCCACTTT. Protein sequence: CASSDAPTGFGSPLHF.

The chain employs TRBV5-8 and TRBJ2-2; 8 positions agree with TRBD1. V dropped 7 bases and J dropped 6; count of bases not matched to a gene: 11. This CDR3 spans 15 amino acids. Germline assignment: CDR1 SGHTS and CDR2 YDEGEE. The CDR3: CASGRRQGISGELFF. DNA of the CDR3: TGTGCCAGCGGGCGGAGACAGGGGATCTCCGGGGAGCTGTTTTTT.